This passage covers 11 T cell receptor delta chains from one sample sequenced in a study of gamma-delta chains in newborns, infants, children. TCRdb reanalysed the reads via CATT. The sample carries about 4,100 delta-chain clones, around 0.6% recorded once. The sequenced material came from blood. The receptor set was obtained from a child who was a newborn, infant or young child, either healthy, febrile or measles-vaccinated (not recorded which).

The table lists this clone with a few counts. The protein in TCRdb stems from a much larger clone and differs at residue 6 from this DNA's translation, likely a read error; here the protein is translated from the DNA. V is TRDV2 and J is TRDJ3; a possible D gene is TRDD3 (6 bases). The CDR3 totals 16 residues. Trimming left V 0 bases short and J 3 bases short, with 8 bases between. Germline V gene data show CDR1 as GEAIGNYY and CDR2 as EKD. DNA for the CDR3: TGTGCCTGTGACACCGTGGGATACTGGGACACCCGACAGATGTTTTTC. Encoded protein: CACDTVGYWDTRQMFF.

This clone has a handful of counts. TCRdb's listed protein matches a much larger clone and diverges from this DNA's translation at residue 6, likely through a read error; the protein shown comes from the DNA. The chain joins TRDV1 to TRDJ1; 10 bases match TRDD3. CDR3 length: 19 amino acids. Germline-derived CDR1 and CDR2 are TSWWSYY and QGS. Trimming cost V 7 bases and J 1 base; bases outside gene matches: 18. The CDR3 DNA sequence: TGTGCTCTTGCCTTCCCACACGTATGGGGGATACCGGGCACCGATAAACTCATCTTT. It translates to CALAFPHVWGIPGTDKLIF.

By proportion, this clone is large (0.1 to 1%). Other DNA sequences in the sample encode the same CDR3. The chain combines TRDV2 with TRDJ3; 11 nucleotides agree with TRDD3. Unmatched junction bases numbered 3, after V lost 0 bases and J lost 0 bases. The CDR3 runs to 19 residues. In germline, CDR1 is GEAIGNYY, CDR2 EKD. CDR3 in DNA: TGTGCCTGTGACACCGTACTGGGGGATAGCTCCTGGGACACCCGACAGATGTTTTTC. Encoded protein: CACDTVLGDSSWDTRQMFF.

This clone turned up a few times. The protein in TCRdb stems from a much larger clone and differs at residue 4 from this DNA's translation, likely a read error; here the protein is translated from the DNA. This chain connects TRDV2 to TRDJ2, with 8 positions matching TRDD3. Germline V gene data show CDR1 as GEAIGNYY and CDR2 as EKD. The J segment lost 4 bases and the V segment lost 5 bases, leaving 5 bases of the junction unmatched. CDR3 length: 14 residues. This chain's CDR3 is CACGRGYWTAQLFF. CDR3 DNA: TGTGCCTGTGGCAGGGGATACTGGACAGCACAACTCTTCTTT.

In the case of this clone: A junction end diverges from the germline sequence, so it may reflect a read error. Other DNA sequences of this sample code for an identical CDR3. V usage is TRDV3 and J usage is TRDJ3, with D possibly matching TRDD3 (5 bases). The length of the CDR3 is 15 residues. CDR1 is TVYSNPD and CDR2 is GDNSRS in the germline V gene (reference sequence). The CDR3 nucleotides are TGCGCCTTGTCTGGGAGGGCCTGGGACACCCGACAGATGTTTTTC. It translates to CALSGRAWDTRQMFF.

In its sample, this clone was seen a few times. The rearrangement joins TRDV3 to TRDJ3; 12 positions agree with TRDD3. CDR3 length: 18 residues. With V trimmed by 5 bases and J by 0 bases, 8 bases remained unmatched. CDR1 and CDR2 (germline): TVYSNPD, GDNSRS (reference sequence). CDR3 region: CALSRWGIRSWDTRQMFF. The CDR3 nucleotides read TGTGCCCTATCTCGCTGGGGGATACGCTCCTGGGACACCCGACAGATGTTTTTC.

To note about this clone: One base away lies a much larger clone, so this may be a sequencing read error. Other DNA sequences from this sample encode an identical CDR3 as well. This chain connects TRDV2 to TRDJ2; TRDD3 aligns across 13 bases. The CDR3 is 15 amino acids. The germline gives CDR1 GEAIGNYY, CDR2 EKD. CDR3: CACDTGGYGAAQLFF. For the CDR3, the DNA is TGTGCCTGCGACACTGGGGGATACGGGGCAGCACAACTCTTCTTT.

The table lists this clone with a few counts. A far larger clone is one base from this, pointing to a likely read error. This sample includes further DNA sequences coding for the same CDR3. The chain uses TRDV2 and TRDJ3; tentative D call: TRDD3 (5 bases). Trimming left V 1 base short and J 1 base short, with 13 bases between. Germline V gene lookup returns CDR1 GEAIGNYY and CDR2 EKD. The CDR3 is 18 residues long. CDR3 amino acids: CACDTLGGPSWDTRQMFF. The CDR3 DNA reads TGTGCCTGTGACACGCTCGGGGGGCCATCCTGGGACACCCGACAGATGTTTTTC.

This clone was seen only a few times. A read error likely explains this, since a far larger clone differs by one base. This same CDR3 is encoded by further DNA sequences in the sample. The genes are TRDV2 and TRDJ2; the D is unclear. The CDR3 consists of 16 residues. The germline gives CDR1 GEAIGNYY, CDR2 EKD. CDR3 sequence (DNA): TGTGCCTGTGACACCGTAGGAGGAGATTTGACAGCACAGCTCTTCTTT. Translation gives CACDTVGGDLTAQLFF.

There are many counts of this clone. This may arise from a read error, as a much more abundant clone is one base away. This CDR3 is also generated by other DNA sequences in the sample. Here the CDR3 reads CACDPLGDTRDWDTRQMFF. The CDR3 nucleotides are TGTGCCTGTGACCCGCTGGGGGATACGCGCGACTGGGACACCCGACAGATGTTTTTC. The gene calls are TRDV2 and TRDJ3; 12 bases are a match to TRDD3. This CDR3 spans 19 amino acids. Germline V CDR1 and CDR2: GEAIGNYY, EKD. V lost 3 bases, J lost 3 bases, and 8 bases stayed unmatched.

On this clone: It may be a read error: a sequence one base away is much more abundant. The genes are TRDV2 and TRDJ2, with TRDD3 identical over 12 bases. The closer fit of TRDJ1 to the DNA end suggests the J call may be wrong. Germline V gene data show CDR1 as GEAIGNYY and CDR2 as EKD. The CDR3 length is 13 residues. The CDR3, as DNA: TGTGCCTGTGACAAAATACTGGGGGATACACTCATCTTT. Amino acids: CACDKILGDTLIF.